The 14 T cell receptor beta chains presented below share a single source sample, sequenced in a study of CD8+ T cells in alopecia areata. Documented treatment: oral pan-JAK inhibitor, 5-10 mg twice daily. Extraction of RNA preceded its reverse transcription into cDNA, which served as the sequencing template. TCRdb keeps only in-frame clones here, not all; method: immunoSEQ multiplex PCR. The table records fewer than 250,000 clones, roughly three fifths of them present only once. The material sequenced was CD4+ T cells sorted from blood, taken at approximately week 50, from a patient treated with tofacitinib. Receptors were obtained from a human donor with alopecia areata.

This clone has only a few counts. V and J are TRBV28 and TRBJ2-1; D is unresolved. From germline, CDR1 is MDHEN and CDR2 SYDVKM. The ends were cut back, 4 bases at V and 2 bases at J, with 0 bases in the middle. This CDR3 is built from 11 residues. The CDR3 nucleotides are TGTGCCAGCAGTTCCTACAATGAGCAGTTCTTC. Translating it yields CASSSYNEQFF.

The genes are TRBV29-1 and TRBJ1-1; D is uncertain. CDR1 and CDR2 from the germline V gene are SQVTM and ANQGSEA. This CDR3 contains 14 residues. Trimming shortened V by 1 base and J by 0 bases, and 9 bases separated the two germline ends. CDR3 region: CSVEVPAMNTEAFF. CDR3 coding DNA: TGCAGCGTTGAAGTGCCGGCTATGAACACTGAAGCTTTCTTT.

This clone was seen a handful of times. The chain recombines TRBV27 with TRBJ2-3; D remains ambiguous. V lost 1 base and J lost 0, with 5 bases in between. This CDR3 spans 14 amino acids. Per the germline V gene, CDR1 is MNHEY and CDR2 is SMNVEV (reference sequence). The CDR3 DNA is TGTGCCAGCAGTTTATTCCCGAGCACAGATACGCAGTATTTT. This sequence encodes CASSLFPSTDTQYF.

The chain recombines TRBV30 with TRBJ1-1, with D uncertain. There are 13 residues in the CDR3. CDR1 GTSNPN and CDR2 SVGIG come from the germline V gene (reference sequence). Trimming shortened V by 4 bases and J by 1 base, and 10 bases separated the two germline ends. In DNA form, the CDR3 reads TGTGCCTGGACAGTGGCTTCGAACACTGAAGCTTTCTTT. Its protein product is CAWTVASNTEAFF.

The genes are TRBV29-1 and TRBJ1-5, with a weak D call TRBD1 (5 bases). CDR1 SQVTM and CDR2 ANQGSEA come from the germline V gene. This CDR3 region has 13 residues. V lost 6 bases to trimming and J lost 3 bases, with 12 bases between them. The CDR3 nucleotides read TGCAGCGTAGACAGAGGAGACAATCAGCCCCAGCATTTT. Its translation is CSVDRGDNQPQHF.

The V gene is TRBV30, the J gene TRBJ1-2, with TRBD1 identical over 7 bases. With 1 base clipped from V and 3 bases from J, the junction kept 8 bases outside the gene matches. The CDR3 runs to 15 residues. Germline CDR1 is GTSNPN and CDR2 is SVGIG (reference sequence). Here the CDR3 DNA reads TGTGCCTGGAGTGACGGGACAGCGACGTACTATGGCTACACCTTC. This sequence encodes CAWSDGTATYYGYTF.

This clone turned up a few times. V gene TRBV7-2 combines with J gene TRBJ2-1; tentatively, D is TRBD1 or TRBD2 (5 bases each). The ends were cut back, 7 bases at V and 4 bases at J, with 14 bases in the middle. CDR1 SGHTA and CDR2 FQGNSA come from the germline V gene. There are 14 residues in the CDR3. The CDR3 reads CASTFGTGYNEQFF. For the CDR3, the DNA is TGTGCCAGCACTTTCGGGACCGGATACAATGAGCAGTTCTTC.

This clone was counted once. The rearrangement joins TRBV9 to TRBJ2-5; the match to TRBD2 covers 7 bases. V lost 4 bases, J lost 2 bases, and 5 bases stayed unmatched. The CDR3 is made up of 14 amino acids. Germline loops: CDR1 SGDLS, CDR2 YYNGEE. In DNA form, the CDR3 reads TGTGCCAGCAGCTACAGCGGGGTTCAAGAGACCCAGTACTTC. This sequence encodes CASSYSGVQETQYF.

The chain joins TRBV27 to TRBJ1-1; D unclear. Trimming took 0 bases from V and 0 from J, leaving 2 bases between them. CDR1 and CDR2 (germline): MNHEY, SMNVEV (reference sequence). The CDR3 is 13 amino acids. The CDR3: CASSLSLNTEAFF. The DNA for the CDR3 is TGTGCCAGCAGTTTATCACTGAACACTGAAGCTTTCTTT.

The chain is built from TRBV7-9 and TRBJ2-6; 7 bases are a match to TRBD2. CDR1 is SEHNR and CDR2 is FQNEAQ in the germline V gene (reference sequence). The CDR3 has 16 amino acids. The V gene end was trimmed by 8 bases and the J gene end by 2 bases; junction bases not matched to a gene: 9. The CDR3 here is CASSGWGGAGANVLTF. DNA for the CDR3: TGTGCCAGCTCCGGATGGGGAGGGGCTGGGGCCAACGTCCTGACTTTC.

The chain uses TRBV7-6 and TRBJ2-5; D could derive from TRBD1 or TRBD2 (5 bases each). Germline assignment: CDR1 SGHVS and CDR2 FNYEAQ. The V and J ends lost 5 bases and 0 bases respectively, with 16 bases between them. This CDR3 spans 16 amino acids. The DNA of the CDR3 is TGTGCCAGCAGCGGGGTGAAGGGACGGCACCAAGAGACCCAGTACTTC. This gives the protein CASSGVKGRHQETQYF.

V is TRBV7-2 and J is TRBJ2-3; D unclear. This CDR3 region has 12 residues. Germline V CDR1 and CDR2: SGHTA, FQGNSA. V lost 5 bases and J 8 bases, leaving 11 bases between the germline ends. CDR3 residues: CASSASRGTQYF. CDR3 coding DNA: TGTGCCAGCAGCGCCTCACGCGGTACGCAGTATTTT.

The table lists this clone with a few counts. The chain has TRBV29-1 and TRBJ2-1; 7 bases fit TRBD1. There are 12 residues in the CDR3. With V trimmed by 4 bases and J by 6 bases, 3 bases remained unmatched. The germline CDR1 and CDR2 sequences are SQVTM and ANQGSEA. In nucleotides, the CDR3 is TGCAGCGTTGGAAACAGGGGCAATGAGCAGTTCTTC. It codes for CSVGNRGNEQFF.

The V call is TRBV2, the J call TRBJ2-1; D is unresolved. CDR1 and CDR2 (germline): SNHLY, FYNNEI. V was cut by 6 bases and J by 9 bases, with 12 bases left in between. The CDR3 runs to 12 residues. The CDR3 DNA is TGTGCCAGCAGACTCGAAAGCTCTGAGCAGTTCTTC. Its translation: CASRLESSEQFF.